These T cell receptor beta chains were read from a single sample in a study of CXCR3-negative and CXCR3-positive naive CD8 T cells. Using the 5' RACE reads, TCRdb records one entry per CDR3 protein without DNA. This sample's clone table lists roughly 99,000 distinct CDR3 sequences. The sequencing input was naive CXCR3+ CD8+ T cells from blood. The receptors originated from a human donor in good health. Some clones in this sample may be carry-over from other donors' samples. Both conserved end residues are part of each CDR3.

>TRBJ2-4|TRBV12-3/TRBV12-4
CASSFSRVNIQYF
>TRBJ1-2|TRBV20-1
CSAREGGDYGYTF
>TRBJ2-7|TRBV6-6
CASSYPDSYEQYF
>TRBJ1-2|TRBV19
CASSIGGLGYGYTF
>TRBJ1-5|TRBV6-7
CASFGTANQPQHF
>TRBJ2-7|TRBV15
CATSSELTRGSYEQYF
>TRBJ1-1|TRBV20-1
CSARRVGQLNTEAFF
>TRBJ2-1|TRBV7-8
CASSLDGARDSSYNEQFF
>TRBJ2-5|TRBV7-3
CASSPSGGLETQYF
>TRBJ2-7|TRBV7-9
CASSLDRGLGIIYEQYF
>TRBJ1-2|TRBV3-1
CASSQGGNYGYTF
>TRBJ2-4|TRBV6-2/TRBV6-3
CASSYSIDAGGDIQYF
>TRBJ2-7|TRBV6-6
CASSYSKAYEQYF
>TRBJ2-3|TRBV7-2
CASSLPWTSDTQYF
>TRBJ2-2|TRBV19
CASSFLGQGIVTGELFF
>TRBJ2-2|TRBV27
CASSPGTGAGELFF
>TRBJ2-1|TRBV12-3/TRBV12-4
CASSLRQGSYNEQFF
>TRBJ2-1|TRBV7-9
CASRSSRGAQNEQFF
>TRBJ2-5|TRBV29-1
CSVAEAGVGETQYF
>TRBJ1-1|TRBV7-9
CASSTTENTEAFF
>TRBJ2-2|TRBV12-3/TRBV12-4
CASYRTSGGPRGTGELFF
>TRBJ2-7|TRBV20-1
CSAAGAGFYEQYF
>TRBJ1-2|TRBV29-1
CSVEDRPLGGYTF